This paragraph reports one T cell receptor beta chain. This clone was detected only once. Its antigen is currently not known. No base quality information exists; no much larger clone differs at one position. The library was obtained by the immunoSEQ multiplex PCR assay. Not all clones reach the TCRdb copy of this immuneACCESS table, which keeps in-frame sequences only. Checked studies attribute under half of the gap to unresolved V genes and leave the rest unexplained. This sample has 10,000 to 13,000 clones in its table, and 94% of those were observed once. The leading ten clones occupy roughly 7% of the sample. The sample comes from a study of technical replicates of blood from a few donors (dated by TCRdb to 2017 to 2019). CDR1 and CDR2 are read off the germline V gene as MGHRA and YSYEKL. Reading from cysteine to phenylalanine, the CDR3 counts 17 amino acids. This entry keeps only the CDR3 DNA: 51 bases, framed from base 1. V is shortened by 1 base, J by 2 bases, and the region joining them spans 17 bases.

Sequences were obtained from PBMCs. This chain joins TRBV4-1 to TRBJ1-2; the D gene is perhaps TRBD1, from 5 matching bases. The origin of this receptor is a human donor in good health. The nucleotide sequence is TGCGCCAGCAGCCAAGGTCACGTCGGCGGGGCCAACTATGGCTACACCTTC. Translated, this is CASSQGHVGGANYGYTF.